This T cell receptor (beta chain) was recovered during a study of cytomegalovirus exposure and HLA in healthy donors. The V segment lost 5 bases and the J segment 0 bases; nucleotides outside the gene matches: 10. Germline CDR1 and CDR2: GTSNPN and SVGIG (reference sequence). This CDR3 region has 17 residues. Findings of the study overall: Being indistinguishable, some V segments were excluded, TRBV6-2 and TRBV6-3 among them.

On this clone: Its specificity is not known.

PCR amplification relied on 60 Vbeta primers (plus 13 Jbeta primers). Generated by immunoSEQ multiplex PCR, the TCRdb table keeps only in-frame clones and is missing some. The sample holds under 130,000 clones, 75% to 85% seen once. Source material: PBMCs. The receptor was derived from a man aged 30 to 39 in good health and CMV-seronegative. The chain is built from TRBV30 and TRBJ2-6, with TRBD1 identical over 7 bases. The DNA for the CDR3 is TGTGCCTGGTACAGGGGTCGGATTTCCTCTGGGGCCAACGTCCTGACTTTC. Translation: CAWYRGRISSGANVLTF.